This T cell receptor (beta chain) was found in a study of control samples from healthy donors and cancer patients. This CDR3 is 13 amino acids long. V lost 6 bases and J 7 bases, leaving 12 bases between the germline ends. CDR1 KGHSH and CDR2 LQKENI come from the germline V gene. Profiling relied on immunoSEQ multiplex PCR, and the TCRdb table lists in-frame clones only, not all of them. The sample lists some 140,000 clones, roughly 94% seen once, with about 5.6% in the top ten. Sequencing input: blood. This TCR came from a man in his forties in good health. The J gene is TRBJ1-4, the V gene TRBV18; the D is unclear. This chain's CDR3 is CASSEGLSEKLFF. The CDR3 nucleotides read TGTGCCAGCTCGGAGGGATTGAGTGAAAAACTGTTTTTT.